A selection of T cell receptor beta chains follows, all from one sample in a study of neoadjuvant anti-PD-1 for oral cavity cancer. The method was immunoSEQ multiplex PCR; TCRdb's version includes in-frame clones alone and lacks a portion of them. The table records 7,000 to 9,000 clones, 62% of them present only once. This specimen was PBMCs, taken after nivolumab (anti-PD-1) treatment. These receptors were obtained from a person aged 35-79 years with oral cavity squamous cell carcinoma. Each CDR3 is given with its conserved first and last residue. Each record gives: clone size, J gene, D gene, V gene, CDR3 DNA, CDR3 protein. The D gene is left open where the match is weak. For some rows the clone size is stated as once, few or many, or as a class when expanded; others skip it.

NA | TRBJ2-3 | TRBD1 | TRBV5-1 | TGCGCCAGCAGCTTAGGACAGGGGTGGGATACGCAGTATTTT | CASSLGQGWDTQYF
NA | TRBJ1-1 | TRBD1 | TRBV7-8 | TGTGCCAGCAGCGCCGTTGGGACAGGGCGAACTGAAGCTTTCTTT | CASSAVGTGRTEAFF
NA | TRBJ2-5 | NA | TRBV11-2 | TGTGCCAGCAGCCCTTTGCGGGGCGGAGAGACCCAGTACTTC | CASSPLRGGETQYF
NA | TRBJ2-1 | TRBD1 | TRBV5-6 | TGTGCCAGCAGCCAGACCGAGACAGGGGGCTCTGATGAGCAGTTCTTC | CASSQTETGGSDEQFF
NA | TRBJ2-7 | TRBD1 | TRBV27 | TGTGCCAGCAGATTTGGGGACAGCTATCAAAACGAGCAGTACTTC | CASRFGDSYQNEQYF
NA | TRBJ2-5 | NA | TRBV18 | TGTGCCAGCTCACTAACATTTCCAGAGACCCAGTACTTC | CASSLTFPETQYF
NA | TRBJ1-5 | NA | TRBV6-1 | TGTGCCAGCAGTGAAATGTGGGAGTCCGATCCCCAGCATTTT | CASSEMWESDPQHF
NA | TRBJ1-2 | NA | TRBV9 | TGTGCCAGCAGCGTAGAAGCTAACTATGGCTACACCTTC | CASSVEANYGYTF
NA | TRBJ2-5 | TRBD1 | TRBV5-4 | TGTGCCAGCAGCATGGACAGGGTTAGTGAGACCCAGTACTTC | CASSMDRVSETQYF
NA | TRBJ1-1 | NA | TRBV7-3 | TGTGCCAGCAGCTCCTTGGGCCTCGACACTGAAGCTTTCTTT | CASSSLGLDTEAFF
NA | TRBJ2-2 | TRBD1 | TRBV19 | TGTGCCAGTAAAGGGACAGGGGCGACCGGGGAGCTGTTTTTT | CASKGTGATGELFF
NA | TRBJ1-5 | NA | TRBV2 | TGTGCCAGCCGTACAGGGACGGGGAATCAGCCCCAGCATTTT | CASRTGTGNQPQHF
NA | TRBJ2-3 | TRBD1 | TRBV7-3 | TGTGCCAGCAGCATCGGGACAGGGGGCACAGATACGCAGTATTTT | CASSIGTGGTDTQYF
few | TRBJ2-1 | TRBD2 | TRBV7-6 | TGTGCCAGCAGCTTACGAACTAGCGGGGGGCGTAATGAGCAGTTCTTC | CASSLRTSGGRNEQFF
few | TRBJ2-7 | TRBD2 | TRBV10-3 | TGTGCCATCAGTGAGGGGAGGGGTACTGAGCAGTACTTC | CAISEGRGTEQYF
NA | TRBJ1-2 | NA | TRBV7-8 | TGTGCCAGCAGCTCTGACAGGTCAGGGTCCGGCTACACCTTC | CASSSDRSGSGYTF
few | TRBJ2-7 | TRBD1 | TRBV19 | TGTGCCAGTAGTATTGGACAGGGGAGACACGAGCAGTACTTC | CASSIGQGRHEQYF